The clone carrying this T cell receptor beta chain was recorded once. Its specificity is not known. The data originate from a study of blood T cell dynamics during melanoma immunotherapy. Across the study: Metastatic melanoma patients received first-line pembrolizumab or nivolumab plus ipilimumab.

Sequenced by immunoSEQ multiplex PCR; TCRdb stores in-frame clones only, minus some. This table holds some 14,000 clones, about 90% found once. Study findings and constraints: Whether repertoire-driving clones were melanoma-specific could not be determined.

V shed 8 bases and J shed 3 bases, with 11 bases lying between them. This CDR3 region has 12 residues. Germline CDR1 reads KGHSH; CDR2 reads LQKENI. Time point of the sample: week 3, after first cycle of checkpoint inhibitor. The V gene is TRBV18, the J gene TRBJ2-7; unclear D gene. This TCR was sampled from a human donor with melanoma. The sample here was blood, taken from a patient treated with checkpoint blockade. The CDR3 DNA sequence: TGTGCCAGCGCGACGGGTGTCTACGAGCAGTACTTC. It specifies CASATGVYEQYF. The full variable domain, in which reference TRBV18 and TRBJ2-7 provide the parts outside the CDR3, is NAGVMQNPRHLVRRRGQEARLRCSPMKGHSHVYWYRQLPEEGLKFMVYLQKENIIDESGMPKERFSAEFPKEGPSILRIQQVVRGDSAAYFCASATGVYEQYFGPGTRLTVT.